This entry features one T cell receptor beta chain sequence. Antigen: not known. Every one of the donors was a Caucasian adult that lived in Nashville, Tennessee. Generated by immunoSEQ multiplex PCR, the TCRdb table keeps only in-frame clones and is missing some. Of about a million clones listed, approximately 75% were seen once; the top ten hold over 0.8%. This entry is derived from a study of shared clonotypes between healthy human individuals. Study-wide results and limits: A small donor pool kept down the genetic and exposure-history diversity that was represented.

The CDR3 is 14 amino acids. The V end was cut by 4 bases, the J end by 2 bases, with 11 bases between. Germline values: CDR1 MNHEY, CDR2 SMNVEV (reference sequence). The sample comprised memory CD4+ T cells from PBMCs. Documented subset: CD45RA-negative fraction. The J gene is TRBJ1-1, the V gene TRBV27; D might be TRBD1 (5 bases). This sequence was found in a man aged 18 to 29 in good health. Some clones in this sample may be carry-over from other donors' samples. The CDR3, as DNA: TGTGCCAGCAGTTGGGGGACCGAAAACACTGAAGCTTTCTTT. This sequence encodes CASSWGTENTEAFF.